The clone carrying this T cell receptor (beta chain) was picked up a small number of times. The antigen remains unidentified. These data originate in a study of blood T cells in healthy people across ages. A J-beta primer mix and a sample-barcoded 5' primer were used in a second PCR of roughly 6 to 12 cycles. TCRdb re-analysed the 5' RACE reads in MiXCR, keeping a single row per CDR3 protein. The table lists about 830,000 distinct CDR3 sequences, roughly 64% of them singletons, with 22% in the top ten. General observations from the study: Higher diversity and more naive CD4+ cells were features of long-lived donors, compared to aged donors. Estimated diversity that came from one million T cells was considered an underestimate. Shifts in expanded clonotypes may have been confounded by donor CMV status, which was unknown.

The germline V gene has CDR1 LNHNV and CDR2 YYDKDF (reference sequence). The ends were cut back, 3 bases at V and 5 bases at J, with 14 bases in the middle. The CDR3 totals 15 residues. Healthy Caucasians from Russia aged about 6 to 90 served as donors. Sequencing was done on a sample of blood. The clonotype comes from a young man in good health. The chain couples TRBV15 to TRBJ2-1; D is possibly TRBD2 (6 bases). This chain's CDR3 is CATSRITGTHNEQFF. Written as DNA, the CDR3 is TGTGCCACCAGCAGGATAACCGGGACTCACAATGAGCAGTTCTTC.